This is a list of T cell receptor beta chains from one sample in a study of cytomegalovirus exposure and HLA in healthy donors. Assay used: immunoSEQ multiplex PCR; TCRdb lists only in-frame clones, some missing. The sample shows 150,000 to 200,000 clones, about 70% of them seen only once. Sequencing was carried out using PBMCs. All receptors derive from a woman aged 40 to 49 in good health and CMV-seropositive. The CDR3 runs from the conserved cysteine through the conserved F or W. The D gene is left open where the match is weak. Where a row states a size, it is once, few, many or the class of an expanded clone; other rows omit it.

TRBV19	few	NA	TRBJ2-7	CASSADRFYEQYF	TGTGCCAGTAGTGCGGACAGATTCTACGAGCAGTACTTC
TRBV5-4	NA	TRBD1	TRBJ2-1	CASNRGDRDNEQFF	TGTGCCAGCAACCGTGGAGACAGGGACAATGAGCAGTTCTTC
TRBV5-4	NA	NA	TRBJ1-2	CASSLARTDNYGYTF	TGTGCCAGCAGCTTGGCGAGGACTGATAACTATGGCTACACCTTC
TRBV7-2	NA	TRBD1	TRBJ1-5	CASSLYRGSQPQHF	TGTGCCAGCAGCCTATACAGGGGGAGTCAGCCCCAGCATTTT
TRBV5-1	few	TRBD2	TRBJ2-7	CASRVGGGNYEQYF	TGCGCCAGCCGAGTCGGGGGGGGCAACTACGAGCAGTACTTC
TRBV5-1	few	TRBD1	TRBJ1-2	CASSNDRVGNNYGYTF	TGCGCCAGCAGCAACGACAGGGTCGGAAATAACTATGGCTACACCTTC
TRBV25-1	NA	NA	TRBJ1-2	CASSGTDYGYTF	TGTGCCAGCAGTGGAACGGACTATGGCTACACCTTC
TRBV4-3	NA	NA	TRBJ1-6	CASSSSAGTNFSPLHF	TGCGCCAGCAGCAGCTCCGCCGGGACAAATTTTTCACCCCTCCACTTT
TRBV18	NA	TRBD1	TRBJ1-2	CASSGTGDGYPF	TGTGCCAGCTCCGGGACAGGGGATGGCTACCCCTTC
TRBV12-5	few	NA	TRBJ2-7	CASGPVNEQYF	TGTGCTAGTGGGCCGGTTAACGAGCAGTACTTC
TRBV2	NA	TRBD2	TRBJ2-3	CASNTGGSTDTQYF	TGTGCCAGCAACACGGGGGGAAGCACAGATACGCAGTATTTT
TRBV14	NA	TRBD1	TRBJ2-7	CASSQEGTGTYEQYF	TGTGCCAGCAGCCAAGAAGGGACAGGGACCTACGAGCAGTACTTC
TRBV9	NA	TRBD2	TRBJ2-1	CASSERLAGGQNEQFF	TGTGCCAGCAGCGAAAGACTAGCGGGGGGGCAGAATGAGCAGTTCTTC
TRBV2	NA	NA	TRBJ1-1	CASRAGSTNTEAFF	TGTGCCAGCAGGGCGGGATCTACAAACACTGAAGCTTTCTTT
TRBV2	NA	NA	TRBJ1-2	CASRLGGSYGYTF	TGTGCCAGCAGATTAGGGGGATCTTATGGCTACACCTTC
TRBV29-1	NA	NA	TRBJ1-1	CSVGLNWGQHTEAFF	TGCAGCGTTGGACTCAATTGGGGGCAGCACACTGAAGCTTTCTTT
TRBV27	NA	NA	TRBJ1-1	CASSLSTTQQNTEAFF	TGTGCCAGCAGTTTATCTACGACTCAACAGAACACTGAAGCTTTCTTT
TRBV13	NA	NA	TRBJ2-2	CASSQRGALGNTGELFF	TGTGCCAGCAGCCAGCGCGGGGCCCTGGGGAACACCGGGGAGCTGTTTTTT
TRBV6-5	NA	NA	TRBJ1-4	CASSYSMGQPNEKLFF	TGTGCCAGCAGTTACTCGATGGGGCAGCCTAATGAAAAACTGTTTTTT
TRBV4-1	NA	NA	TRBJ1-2	CASSQFNYGYPF	TGCGCCAGCAGCCAATTCAACTATGGCTACCCCTTC
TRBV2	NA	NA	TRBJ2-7	CASSAPVYEQYF	TGTGCCAGCAGTGCTCCTGTCTACGAGCAGTACTTC
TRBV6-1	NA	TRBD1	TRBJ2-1	CASSGQGRPNEQFF	TGTGCCAGCAGTGGACAGGGGCGACCCAATGAGCAGTTCTTC
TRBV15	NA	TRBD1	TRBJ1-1	CATSRDFRDRDTEAFF	TGTGCCACCAGCAGAGATTTTCGGGACAGGGACACTGAAGCTTTCTTT
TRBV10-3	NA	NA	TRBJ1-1	CAISNQGNTEAFF	TGTGCCATCAGTAACCAGGGGAACACTGAAGCTTTCTTT
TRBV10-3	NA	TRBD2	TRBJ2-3	CATASGWEGDTQYF	TGTGCCACCGCCTCGGGGTGGGAGGGAGATACGCAGTATTTT
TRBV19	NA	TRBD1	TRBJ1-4	CASSTGTEGEKLFF	TGTGCCAGTAGTACCGGGACAGAGGGTGAAAAACTGTTTTTT
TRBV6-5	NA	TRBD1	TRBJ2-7	CASSRTGSSYEQYF	TGTGCCAGCAGCCGGACAGGGAGCTCCTACGAGCAGTACTTC
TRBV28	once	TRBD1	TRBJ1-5	CASSFLRTGVQPQHF	TGTGCCAGCAGTTTCTTAAGGACAGGGGTTCAGCCCCAGCATTTT
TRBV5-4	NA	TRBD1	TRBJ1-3	CASSQEGQISGNTIYF	TGTGCCAGCAGCCAAGAGGGACAGATCTCTGGAAACACCATATATTTT
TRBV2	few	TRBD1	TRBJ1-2	CASSSPDRGRLSDGYTF	TGTGCCAGCAGTTCTCCGGACAGGGGGCGCCTCTCCGATGGCTACACCTTC
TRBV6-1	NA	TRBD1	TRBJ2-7	CASSAGDRGSYEQYF	TGTGCCAGCAGTGCCGGGGACAGGGGCTCCTACGAGCAGTACTTC
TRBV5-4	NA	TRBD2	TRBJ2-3	CASSLKSSGGTDTQYF	TGTGCCAGCAGCTTGAAGTCAAGCGGGGGCACAGATACGCAGTATTTT
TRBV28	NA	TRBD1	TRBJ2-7	CASSFTGQGAIPYEQYF	TGTGCCAGCAGTTTTACTGGACAGGGGGCTATACCCTACGAGCAGTACTTC
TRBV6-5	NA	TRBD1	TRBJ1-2	CASPDRTLNYGYTF	TGTGCCAGCCCGGACAGGACCCTAAACTATGGCTACACCTTC
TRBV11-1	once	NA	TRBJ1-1	CASSLALAAAEAFF	TGTGCCAGCAGCTTAGCGTTAGCGGCCGCTGAAGCTTTCTTT
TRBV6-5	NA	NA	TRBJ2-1	CAIISSGDNEQFF	TGTGCCATCATCTCATCGGGGGACAATGAGCAGTTCTTC
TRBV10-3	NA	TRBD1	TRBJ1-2	CAISGGTGVNYGYTF	TGTGCCATCAGTGGGGGGACAGGGGTTAACTATGGCTACACCTTC
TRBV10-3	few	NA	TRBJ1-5	CAISESGQPQHF	TGTGCCATCAGTGAGTCGGGCCAGCCCCAGCATTTT
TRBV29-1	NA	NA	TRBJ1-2	CSVEDSTGTYGYTF	TGCAGCGTTGAAGATTCGACAGGCACATATGGCTACACCTTC
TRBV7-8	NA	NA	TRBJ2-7	CASSFRGTYAQYF	TGTGCCAGCAGCTTCCGGGGTACCTACGCGCAGTACTTC
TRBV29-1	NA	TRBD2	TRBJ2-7	CSVDGGGSHQDEQYF	TGCAGCGTTGATGGAGGCGGGAGCCACCAGGACGAGCAGTACTTC